This T cell receptor (beta chain) was sequenced during a study of CD8 T cells in ankylosing spondylitis. Only a few counts were recorded for this clonotype. Its antigen is not known. Trimming cost V 5 bases and J 0 bases, with 15 bases left between them. The CDR3 sequence is 16 residues long. From germline, CDR1 is SGHTA and CDR2 FQGNSA. Making the TCR beta libraries involved quantitative 5'-RACE with molecular barcodes. TCRdb fed the 5' RACE reads into MiXCR, producing one record per CDR3 protein. Of around 340,000 distinct CDR3 sequences in the sample, roughly 15% were seen once. Findings and caveats of the study: Characteristic of ankylosing spondylitis blood, it appeared, was a TCR beta motif comprising about eight highly homologous variants. Significant enrichment of disease-linked clones was reportedly seen in matched ankylosing spondylitis synovial fluid.

The TCR comes from a male donor with ankylosing spondylitis or in good health (not recorded which). Sequenced material: blood, either unsorted or a sorted T cell fraction (not recorded which). This sequence joins TRBV7-2 and TRBJ2-3; D is uncertain. The CDR3 here is CASSGRTATSTDTQYF. The CDR3 DNA reads as TGTGCCAGCAGCGGAAGGACCGCTACAAGCACAGATACGCAGTATTTT.